This TCR beta chain was observed in a study of blood T cell repertoires in COVID-19. Study details: Collection of acute and convalescent COVID-19 samples took place in the United States, Italy and Spain. In each case, the material was cDNA or gDNA derived from T cells, B-cell-depleted T cells, or PBMCs.

Authors' methods: Amplification from reference gene primers served as the basis for estimated nucleated cell counts. Produced via immunoSEQ multiplex PCR; TCRdb's table is partial and in-frame only. Clonal size and the V and J genes are those of that table, whereas D and trimming came from the DNA. The sample has 300,000 to 350,000 clones, under 95% seen once. CDR3 length: 12 residues. With 7 bases clipped from V and 5 bases from J, the junction kept 6 bases outside the gene matches. CDR1 and CDR2 (germline): SQVTM, ANQGSEA. The sequence was collected from a woman between 18 and 30 years old who had recovered from COVID-19. The material sequenced was peripheral blood. The chain links TRBV29-1 to TRBJ1-2; 8 nucleotides agree with TRBD1. The CDR3 loop reads CSARQGWYGYTF. The CDR3 region has the DNA TGCAGCGCCCGACAGGGGTGGTATGGCTACACCTTC.